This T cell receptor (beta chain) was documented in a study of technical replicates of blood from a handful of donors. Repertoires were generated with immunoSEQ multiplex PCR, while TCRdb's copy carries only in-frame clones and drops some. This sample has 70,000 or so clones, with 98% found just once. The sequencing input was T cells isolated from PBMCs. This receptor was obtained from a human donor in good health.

The CDR3 nucleotides are TGTGCCAGCAGTGACCAGGACAGGGAGACAGATACGCAGTATTTT. Amino acids: CASSDQDRETDTQYF. The chain recombines TRBV2 with TRBJ2-3; 8 bases agree with TRBD1. The germline V gene encodes CDR1 SNHLY and CDR2 FYNNEI. The V gene end was trimmed by 3 bases and the J gene end by 3 bases; junction bases not matched to a gene: 5. The CDR3 is 15 amino acids.